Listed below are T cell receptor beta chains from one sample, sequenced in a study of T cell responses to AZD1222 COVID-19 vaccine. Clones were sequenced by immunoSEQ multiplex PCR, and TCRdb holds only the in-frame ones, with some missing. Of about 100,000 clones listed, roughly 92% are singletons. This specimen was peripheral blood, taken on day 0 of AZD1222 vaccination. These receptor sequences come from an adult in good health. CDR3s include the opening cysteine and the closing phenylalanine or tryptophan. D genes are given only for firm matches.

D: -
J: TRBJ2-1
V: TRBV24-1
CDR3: CATSDPRGGYLNEQFF

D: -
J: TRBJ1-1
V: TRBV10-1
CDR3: CASSESAGNEMGAFF

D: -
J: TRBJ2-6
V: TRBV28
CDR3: CASSLSHGANVLTF

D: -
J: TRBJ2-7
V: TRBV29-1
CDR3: CSGRTLYEQYF

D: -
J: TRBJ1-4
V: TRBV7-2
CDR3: CASSLGPPAATNEKLFF

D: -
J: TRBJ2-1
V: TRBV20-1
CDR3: CSAQGPNEQFF

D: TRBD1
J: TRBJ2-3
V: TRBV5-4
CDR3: CASSPGQDTDTQYF

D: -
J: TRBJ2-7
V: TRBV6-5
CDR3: CASNPARGSYEQYF

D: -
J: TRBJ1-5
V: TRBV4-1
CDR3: CASSQNRAKNQPQHF

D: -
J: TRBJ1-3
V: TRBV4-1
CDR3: CASSQVLGESSGNTIYF

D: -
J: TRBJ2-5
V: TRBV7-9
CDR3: CASSLAPWGAWETQYF

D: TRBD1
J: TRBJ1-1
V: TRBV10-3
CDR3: CAISKGQGLIRTEAFF

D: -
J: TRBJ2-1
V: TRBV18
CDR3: CASSPLTGGVGSYNEQFF

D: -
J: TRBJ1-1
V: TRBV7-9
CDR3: CASSPKGQGSDTEAFF

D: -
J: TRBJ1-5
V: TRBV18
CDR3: CASSLQGGAQPQHF

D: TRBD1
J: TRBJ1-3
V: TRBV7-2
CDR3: CASSDRGRENTIYF

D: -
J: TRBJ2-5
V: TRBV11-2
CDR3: CASSFHGTQYF

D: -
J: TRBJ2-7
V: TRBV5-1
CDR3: CASSLFSGASSYEQYF

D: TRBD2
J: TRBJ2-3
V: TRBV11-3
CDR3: CASSLPSLAGTQYF

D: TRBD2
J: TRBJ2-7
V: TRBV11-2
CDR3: CASSFRLAGGSYEQYF

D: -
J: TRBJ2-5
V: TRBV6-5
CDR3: CASSYPGRYQETQYF

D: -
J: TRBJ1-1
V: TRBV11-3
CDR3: CASSYSNTEAFF

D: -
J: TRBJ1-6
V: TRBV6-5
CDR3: CASSYSRETSPLHF

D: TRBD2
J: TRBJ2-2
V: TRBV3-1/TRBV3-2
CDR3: CASSQEWEGGSTGELFF

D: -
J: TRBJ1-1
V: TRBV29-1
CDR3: CSVLTETEAFF

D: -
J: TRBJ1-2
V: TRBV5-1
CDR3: CASSITISYGYTF

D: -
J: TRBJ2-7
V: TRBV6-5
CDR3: CASSSPGSYEQYF

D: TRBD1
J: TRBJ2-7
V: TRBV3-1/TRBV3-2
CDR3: CASSQDRQGSNPYEQYF

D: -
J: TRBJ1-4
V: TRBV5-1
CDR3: CASSLGLTATNEKLFF

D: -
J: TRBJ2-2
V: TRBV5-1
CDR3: CASSLEVGELFF

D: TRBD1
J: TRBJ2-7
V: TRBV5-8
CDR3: CASSPAPDRVDEQYF

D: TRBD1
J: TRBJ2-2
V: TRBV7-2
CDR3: CASSTPGQGADGELFF

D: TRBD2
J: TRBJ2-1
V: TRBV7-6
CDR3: CASSLAYPGTSGGAYNEQFF

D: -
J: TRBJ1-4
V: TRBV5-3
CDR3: CARTRGEQDEKLFF

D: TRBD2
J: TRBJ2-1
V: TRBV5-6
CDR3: CASSRPGLAVGREQFF

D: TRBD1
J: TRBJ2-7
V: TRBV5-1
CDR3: CASSRDRGQTYEQYF

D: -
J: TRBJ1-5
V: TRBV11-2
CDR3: CASSPEANQPQHF

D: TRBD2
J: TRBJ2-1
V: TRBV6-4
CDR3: CASSASPSGSFNEQFF

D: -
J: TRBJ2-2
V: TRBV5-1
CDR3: CASSFTGELFF

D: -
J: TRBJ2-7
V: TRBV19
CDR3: CASSSASLGEQYF

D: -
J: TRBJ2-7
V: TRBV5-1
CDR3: CASSSDMGPYEQYF

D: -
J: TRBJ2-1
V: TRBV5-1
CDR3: CASSLGTVSYNEQFF

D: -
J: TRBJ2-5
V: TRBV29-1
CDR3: CSVRLRETQYF

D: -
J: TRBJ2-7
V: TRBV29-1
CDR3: CSVAEGMGEQYF

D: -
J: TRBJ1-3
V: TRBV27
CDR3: CASSLGGEGNTIYF